Below, 3 T cell receptor beta chains from the same sample are listed, as sequenced in a study of T-cell memory formation after mild COVID-19. TCRdb re-called the 5' RACE reads with MiXCR, one entry per CDR3 protein. This sample has 350,000 to 550,000 distinct CDR3 sequences; roughly 18% occur once, and the top ten carry roughly a fifth. The specimen sequenced was PBMCs or a T cell subset sorted from them (not recorded which). The receptor set was obtained from a man between 18 and 29 years old who had mild COVID-19 (a few samples of this study predate the infection). Cell type and time point are not known.

The chain carries TRBV4-1 and TRBJ2-3; TRBD1 agrees at 8 bases. Germline CDR1 reads MGHRA; CDR2 reads YSYEKL. Trimming cost V 3 bases and J 2 bases; bases outside gene matches: 7. The CDR3 loop spans 16 amino acids. The CDR3 is CASSQVAGGLTDTQYF. The CDR3, as DNA: TGCGCCAGCAGCCAGGTGGCAGGGGGCCTCACAGATACGCAGTATTTT.

This rearrangement joins TRBV3-1 to TRBJ2-5, with a weak D call TRBD2 (6 bases). The CDR3 covers 15 residues. V was cut by 4 bases and J by 7 bases, with 19 bases left in between. Germline values: CDR1 LGHDT, CDR2 YNNKEL (reference sequence). The CDR3 reads CASSLGGGKGGTQYF. CDR3 sequence (DNA): TGTGCCAGCAGCCTCGGGGGAGGCAAGGGAGGGACCCAGTACTTC.

This clonotype occurred a few times. The V gene is TRBV20-1, the J gene TRBJ1-1; a weak D match, TRBD1 (6 bases). V shed 2 bases and J shed 7 bases, with 11 bases lying between them. Germline lookup yields CDR1 DFQATT and CDR2 SNEGSKA (reference sequence). The CDR3 consists of 12 residues. The CDR3 loop reads CSARTQGSEAFF. In nucleotides, the CDR3 is TGCAGTGCTAGAACTCAGGGGAGTGAAGCTTTCTTT.